Reported below is one T cell receptor (beta chain). The antigen is undetermined. These data belong to a study of T-cell memory formation after mild COVID-19. The wider study: Each donor largely had its own TCR clusters. Findings and limits, study-wide: A second wave expanding day 15 to 37 was CD4+-biased; contracting clones were balanced. Some clones that responded turned up in pre-infection memory, which suggests that cross-reactive memory joined in.

The CDR3 contains 14 residues. The V and J ends lost 7 bases and 2 bases, in that order; junction bases with no gene match: 5. From germline, CDR1 is LGHDT and CDR2 YNNKEL (reference sequence). Employing constant-segment primers, 5'RACE generated TCR alpha and TCR beta cDNA libraries bearing sample barcodes and UMIs. Each CDR3 protein gets one entry after TCRdb re-called the 5' RACE reads with MiXCR. In the table there are 350,000 or so distinct CDR3 sequences, 20% to 25% of which are singletons. J is TRBJ2-7 and V is TRBV3-1; 10 bases map to TRBD1. The clonotype comes from a man younger than 35 who had mild COVID-19 (a few samples of this study predate the infection). Cell type and time point are not known. The sequencing input was PBMCs or a T cell subset sorted from them (not recorded which). As DNA, the CDR3 is TGTGCCAGCATGCGACAGGGGGCCGCCTACGAGCAGTACTTC. This codes for CASMRQGAAYEQYF.